This record looks at one T cell receptor beta chain sequence and its context. Its antigen is unknown. The sample originates from a study of identical twins' blood T cells. Study-wide results and caveats: Shared CDR3 clonotype counts tracked mainly the product of cloneset sizes.

Deletions cut 3 bases from V and 2 bases from J, with 6 bases between. The germline CDR1 and CDR2 sequences are GTSNPN and SVGIG (reference sequence). The CDR3 covers 12 residues. A previously described protocol, modified, built RNA-based TCR cDNA libraries. Each TCR cDNA library carried sample-specific barcodes on both ends. TCRdb reanalysed the 5' RACE reads using MiXCR and keeps one entry per CDR3 protein. Counted here are around 380,000 distinct CDR3 sequences, over 25% occurring once; the ten biggest clones make up roughly 5.5%. Sequencing input: PBMCs. V usage is TRBV30 and J usage is TRBJ2-3; unclear D gene. The TCR was taken from a woman between 18 and 50 years old in good health. CDR3 nucleotide sequence: TGTGCCTGGAGATCCTTCACAGATACGCAGTATTTT. Its protein product is CAWRSFTDTQYF. The full variable domain, completed using reference TRBV30 and TRBJ2-3, is SQTIHQWPATLVQPVGSPLSLECTVEGTSNPNLYWYRQAAGRGLQLLFYSVGIGQISSEVPQNLSASRPQDRQFILSSKKLLLSDSGFYLCAWRSFTDTQYFGPGTRLTVL.